These 18 T cell receptor beta chains were all obtained from the same sample, sequenced in a study of shared clonotypes between healthy human individuals. The assay was immunoSEQ multiplex PCR, and TCRdb's table has in-frame clones only and misses some. Here the sample spans 2 million to 2.5 million clones, less than 95% being singletons. Sequenced: naive CD4+ T cells from PBMCs. Indicated subset: CD45RA+ positively selected. Source of these receptors: a man aged 18 to 35 in good health. Some clones in this sample may be carry-over from other donors' samples.

The chain employs TRBV18 and TRBJ1-5, with a weak D call TRBD1 (5 bases). The V end lost 1 base, the J end lost 7 bases, and 26 bases lay between the germline ends. CDR1 and CDR2 (germline): KGHSH, LQKENI. The CDR3 contains 19 residues. CDR3 nucleotide sequence: TGTGCCAGCTCACCACTGGCCAGGGCCGGGGTCAAGGATTGGCAGCCCCAGCATTTT. It translates to CASSPLARAGVKDWQPQHF.

This chain uses TRBV6-1 with TRBJ2-3; perhaps TRBD2 as D (6 bases). V was trimmed by 7 bases and J by 0 bases, leaving 11 bases between them. The CDR3 contains 14 residues. Germline assignment: CDR1 MNHNS and CDR2 SASEGT. CDR3 residues: CASTLGGSTDTQYF. For the CDR3, the DNA is TGTGCCAGCACCTTGGGGGGTAGCACAGATACGCAGTATTTT.

This chain connects TRBV7-2 to TRBJ2-5; possibly TRBD2 for D (6 bases). V was clipped by 8 bases and J by 4 bases, with 17 bases between them. Germline V lookup: CDR1 SGHTA, CDR2 FQGNSA. This CDR3 has 14 amino acids. The DNA for the CDR3 is TGTGCCAGCGTACGCGGAGGGGCGGGAGAGACCCAGTACTTC. It specifies CASVRGGAGETQYF.

The chain combines TRBV4-1 with TRBJ2-3, with D perhaps being TRBD1 or TRBD2 (5 bases each). The CDR3 consists of 18 residues. Germline V gives CDR1 MGHRA, CDR2 YSYEKL. The V gene lost 0 bases and the J gene lost 3 bases, with 19 bases spanning the gap. The DNA for the CDR3 is TGCGCCAGCAGCCAAGATCCTCCAGGGACCCTTAAGACAGATACGCAGTATTTT. Its translation: CASSQDPPGTLKTDTQYF.

This rearrangement joins TRBV2 to TRBJ1-4; D unclear. This CDR3 region has 15 residues. Germline assignment: CDR1 SNHLY and CDR2 FYNNEI. V was pared by 1 base and J by 4 bases, with 10 bases between. The CDR3 reads CASSEGSRRNEKLFF. The CDR3 nucleotides read TGTGCCAGCAGTGAAGGGTCTAGACGTAATGAAAAACTGTTTTTT.

The V call is TRBV18, the J call TRBJ2-7; D ambiguous. CDR1 KGHSH and CDR2 LQKENI come from the germline V gene. Deletions cut 6 bases from V and 1 base from J, with 13 bases between. The CDR3 totals 14 residues. The DNA of the CDR3 is TGTGCCAGCTCCCAGGACGGGTTATCCTACGAGCAGTACTTC. Translation gives CASSQDGLSYEQYF.

This sequence joins TRBV18 and TRBJ1-5; possible D gene TRBD1, 5 bases. The CDR3 runs 16 residues. Trimming took off 1 base at V and 5 bases at J, with 15 bases between the two ends. Germline loops: CDR1 KGHSH, CDR2 LQKENI. CDR3 DNA: TGTGCCAGCTCACCACGGTGGCAGGGTGAGGATCAGCCCCAGCATTTT. This sequence encodes CASSPRWQGEDQPQHF.

The chain joins TRBV28 to TRBJ1-1; D is ambiguous. The CDR3 contains 14 residues. Germline V lookup: CDR1 MDHEN, CDR2 SYDVKM. Trimming stripped 7 bases from V and 4 bases from J, with 16 bases between. The CDR3 DNA reads TGTGCCAGCATCGAGGGCAGCTTAACCACTGAAGCTTTCTTT. Translation: CASIEGSLTTEAFF. The full variable domain, with the rest looked up from reference TRBV28 and TRBJ1-1, is DVKVTQSSRYLVKRTGEKVFLECVQDMDHENMFWYRQDPGLGLRLIYFSYDVKMKEKGDIPEGYSVSREKKERFSLILESASTNQTSMYLCASIEGSLTTEAFFGQGTRLTVV.

This chain connects TRBV27 to TRBJ1-1; TRBD1 might be the D (5 bases). Per germline, CDR1 MNHEY and CDR2 SMNVEV (reference sequence). Trimming took off 5 bases at V and 0 bases at J, with 13 bases between the two ends. This CDR3 comprises 15 residues. DNA for the CDR3: TGTGCCAGCAGTAGGGACCGGTTGGTGAACACTGAAGCTTTCTTT. Its protein is CASSRDRLVNTEAFF.

As regards this clone: The sample holds other DNA sequences that translate to the same CDR3. The rearrangement joins TRBV5-1 to TRBJ1-3; the D is unclear. Germline V lookup: CDR1 SGHRS, CDR2 YFSETQ. V lost 2 bases, J lost 0 bases, and 6 bases lay in between. The CDR3 contains 14 residues. The DNA of the CDR3 is TGCGCCAGCAGCTTACAGAGCTCTGGAAACACCATATATTTT. Its protein is CASSLQSSGNTIYF. Filled out from reference TRBV5-1 and TRBJ1-3, the complete variable domain reads KAGVTQTPRYLIKTRGQQVTLSCSPISGHRSVSWYQQTPGQGLQFLFEYFSETQRNKGNFPGRFSGRQFSNSRSEMNVSTLELGDSALYLCASSLQSSGNTIYFGEGSWLTVV.

Note on this clone: Different DNA sequences within this sample yield the same CDR3. This rearrangement joins TRBV9 to TRBJ2-2; 11 nucleotides agree with TRBD2. J gave up 2 bases and V 2 bases, and 2 bases lay outside the gene matches. Germline CDR1 and CDR2: SGDLS and YYNGEE. The CDR3 runs 16 residues. CDR3 DNA: TGTGCCAGCAGCGTGACTAGCGGGATTAACACCGGGGAGCTGTTTTTT. Protein product: CASSVTSGINTGELFF.

The J gene is TRBJ2-2, the V gene TRBV30; TRBD2 might be the D (5 bases). The CDR3 sequence is 12 residues long. Looked up from germline, CDR1 is GTSNPN and CDR2 is SVGIG (reference sequence). V was pared by 6 bases and J by 8 bases, with 13 bases between. CDR3 protein: CACRGWAGELFF. The CDR3 DNA reads as TGTGCCTGTAGAGGGTGGGCAGGGGAGCTGTTTTTT.

The chain carries TRBV6-5 and TRBJ2-1; D is possibly TRBD2 (5 bases). The ends were cut back, 3 bases at V and 3 bases at J, with 12 bases in the middle. The CDR3 covers 15 residues. The germline V gene has CDR1 MNHEY and CDR2 SVGAGI. In DNA, the CDR3 is TGTGCCAGCAGTTATCCGAGGGCACTCTACAATGAGCAGTTCTTC. Its protein is CASSYPRALYNEQFF.

The chain links TRBV9 to TRBJ2-2; 14 bases are shared with TRBD2. This CDR3 is built from 17 residues. Germline-derived CDR1 and CDR2 are SGDLS and YYNGEE. The junction had 6 bases not matched to a gene; V was cut back by 3 bases and J by 5 bases. The CDR3 DNA sequence: TGTGCCAGCAGCGCGGGACTAGCGGGAGCTCGGACCGGGGAGCTGTTTTTT. This sequence encodes CASSAGLAGARTGELFF.

The chain couples TRBV5-1 to TRBJ2-5; D remains unclear. The V gene's germline CDR1 is SGHRS and CDR2 YFSETQ. The CDR3 spans 12 residues. Trimming cost V 7 bases and J 5 bases, with 12 bases left between them. CDR3 nucleotides: TGCGCCAGCGGCCGCGACGGCGAGACCCAGTACTTC. Its translation: CASGRDGETQYF.

The rearrangement joins TRBV5-3 to TRBJ2-1, with 13 bases aligning to TRBD2. TRBV5-3 is filed as an ORF, its function uncertain. The CDR3 has 16 residues. V trimming: 0 bases; J trimming: 5 bases; junction bases outside the gene matches: 2. CDR3 loop: CARSLALAGGDNEQFF. CDR3 nucleotide sequence: TGTGCCAGAAGCTTGGCACTAGCGGGAGGGGACAATGAGCAGTTCTTC.

The rearrangement uses TRBV6-6 and TRBJ1-1; D call uncertain. The CDR3 is made up of 14 amino acids. V was shortened by 9 bases and J by 1 base, with 15 bases between the two germline ends. In germline, CDR1 is MNHNY, CDR2 SVGAGI (reference sequence). The CDR3 sequence: CASLSLGGNTEAFF. The CDR3, as DNA: TGTGCCAGTCTGAGTTTAGGCGGGAACACTGAAGCTTTCTTT.

A note on this clone: This same CDR3 is encoded by further DNA sequences in the sample. The rearrangement joins TRBV9 to TRBJ2-1; no clear D. CDR3 length equals 12 residues. Looked up from germline, CDR1 is SGDLS and CDR2 is YYNGEE. V was cut by 3 bases and J by 4 bases, with 5 bases left in between. Here the CDR3 DNA reads TGTGCCAGCAGCGCGGATTACAATGAGCAGTTCTTC. Amino acid sequence: CASSADYNEQFF.